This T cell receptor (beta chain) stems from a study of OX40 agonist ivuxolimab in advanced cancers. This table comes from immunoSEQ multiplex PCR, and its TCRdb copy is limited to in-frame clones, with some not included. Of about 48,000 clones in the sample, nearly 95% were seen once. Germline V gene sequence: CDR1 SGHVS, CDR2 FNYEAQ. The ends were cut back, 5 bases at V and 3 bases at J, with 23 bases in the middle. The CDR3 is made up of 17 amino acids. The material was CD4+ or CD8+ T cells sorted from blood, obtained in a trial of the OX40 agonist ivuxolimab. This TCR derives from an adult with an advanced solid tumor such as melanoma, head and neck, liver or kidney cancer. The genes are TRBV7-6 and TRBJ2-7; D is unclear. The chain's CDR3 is CASSNSSGWDHIYEQYV. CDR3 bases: TGTGCCAGCAGCAACTCTTCGGGTTGGGATCATATCTACGAGCAGTACGTC.